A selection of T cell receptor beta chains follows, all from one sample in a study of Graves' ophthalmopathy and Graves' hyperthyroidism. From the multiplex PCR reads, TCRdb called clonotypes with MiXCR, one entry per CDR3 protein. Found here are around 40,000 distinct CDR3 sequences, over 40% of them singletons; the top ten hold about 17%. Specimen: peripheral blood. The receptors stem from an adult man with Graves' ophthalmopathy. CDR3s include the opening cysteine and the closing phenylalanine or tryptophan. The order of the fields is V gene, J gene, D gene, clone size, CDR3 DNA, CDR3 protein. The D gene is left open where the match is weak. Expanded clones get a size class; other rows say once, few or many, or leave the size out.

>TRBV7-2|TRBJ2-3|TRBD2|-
TGTGCCAGCAGTTCCTACAGCGGGGGGGCCAGGTTGGATACGCGGTATTTT
CASSSYSGGARLDTRYF
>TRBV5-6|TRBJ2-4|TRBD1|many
TGTGCCAGCAGCTTGGTATTCGGGGGGATGGGACAGGGAAGGAACATTCAGTACTTC
CASSLVFGGMGQGRNIQYF
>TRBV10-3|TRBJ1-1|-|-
TGTGCCATCTCCGTCGACAGGAGCACTGAAGCTTCCTTT
CAISVDRSTEASF
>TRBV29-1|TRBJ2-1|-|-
TGCAGCGTTGCGGGCGGGCCGTACAATGAGCAGCTCTTC
CSVAGGPYNEQLF
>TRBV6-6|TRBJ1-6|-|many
TGTGCCAGCTCAGGGGATTCACCCCTCCACTTT
CASSGDSPLHF
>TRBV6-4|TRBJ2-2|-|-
TGTGCCAGCAGTAAACAGGGGAACACCGGGGAGCTGTTTTTT
CASSKQGNTGELFF
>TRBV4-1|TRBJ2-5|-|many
TGCGCCAGCAGCCAGACGGCAGGGGGGAGGAGACAAGAGACCCAGTACTTC
CASSQTAGGRRQETQYF
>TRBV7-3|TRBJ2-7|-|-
TGTGCCAGCAGCCAAGGGGGGTACGAGCAGTACTTC
CASSQGGYEQYF
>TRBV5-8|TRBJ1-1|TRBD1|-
TGTGCCAGCAGCTCGAGGGGGCCGGTGAACACTGAAGCTTTCTTT
CASSSRGPVNTEAFF
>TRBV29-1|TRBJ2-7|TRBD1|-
TGCAGCGTCCAGAAGGGGGCTAGCACCTACGAGCAGTACTTC
CSVQKGASTYEQYF
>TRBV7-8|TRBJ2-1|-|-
TGTGCCAGCACCTCGACCTCTGGACGTTACAATGAGCAGTTCTTC
CASTSTSGRYNEQFF
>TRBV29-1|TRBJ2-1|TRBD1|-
TGCAGCGTTACCGGGACAGGGTGGAATAATGAGCAGTTCTTC
CSVTGTGWNNEQFF
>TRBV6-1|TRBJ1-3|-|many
TGTGCCAGCAGGGACGGATCGTTGGCTTCTGGAAACACCATATATTTT
CASRDGSLASGNTIYF
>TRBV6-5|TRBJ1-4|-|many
TGTGCCAGCAGTTACAGAGGCAGCCCAGAGGAAAAACTGTTTTTT
CASSYRGSPEEKLFF
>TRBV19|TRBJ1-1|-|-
TGTGCCAGTAGCACCGAGGGCGCCGTAGCTTTCTTT
CASSTEGAVAFF
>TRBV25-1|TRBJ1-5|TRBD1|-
TGTGCCAGCAGTGAAGATCAGGGGGATCAGCCCCAGCATTTT
CASSEDQGDQPQHF
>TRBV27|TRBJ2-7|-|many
TGTGCCAGCAGTAGGGGCCTCTCCTACGAGCAGTACTTC
CASSRGLSYEQYF
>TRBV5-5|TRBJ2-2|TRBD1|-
TGTGCCAGCAGCTCAGTACAGGGGAACACCGGGGAGCTGCTTTTT
CASSSVQGNTGELLF
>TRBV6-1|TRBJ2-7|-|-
TGTGCCAGCAGTGAATCTTCAGGGATAAACGAGCAGTACTTC
CASSESSGINEQYF
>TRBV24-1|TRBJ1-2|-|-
TGTGCCACCAGTGTGGGTAGCTATGGCTACACCTTC
CATSVGSYGYTF
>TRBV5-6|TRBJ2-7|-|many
TGTGCCAGCAGCTTGGGGGGACTTGGGGTCGAGCAGTACTTC
CASSLGGLGVEQYF
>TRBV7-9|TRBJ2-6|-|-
TGTGCCAGCAGCTTAGCCAATTCAAGGGCCAACGTCCTGACTTTC
CASSLANSRANVLTF
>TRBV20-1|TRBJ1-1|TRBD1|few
TGCAGTGCTAGAGATGAGACGGGACAGCAAAACGCTGAAGCTTTCTTT
CSARDETGQQNAEAFF
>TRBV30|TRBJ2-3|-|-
TGTGCCTGGAGTGCTTGGACGGGGAGGAACACAGATACGCAGTATTTT
CAWSAWTGRNTDTQYF
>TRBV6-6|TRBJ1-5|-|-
TGTGCCAGCAGTTACGGAACGGGGGTGGCCTACGAGCATTTT
CASSYGTGVAYEHF
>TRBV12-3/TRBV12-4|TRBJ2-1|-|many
TGTGCCAGCACCCAAGATTACTCATATAATGAGCAGTTCTTC
CASTQDYSYNEQFF
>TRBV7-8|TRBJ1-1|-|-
TGTGCCAGCAGCTTAGGGGTTGGGGCTAATGAAGCTTTCTTT
CASSLGVGANEAFF
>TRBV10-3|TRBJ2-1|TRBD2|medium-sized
TGTGCCATCAGTGAGGGACTAGCGCTGGATGAGCAGTTCTTC
CAISEGLALDEQFF
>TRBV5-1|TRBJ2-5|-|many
TGCGCCAGCAGCTTGGACAGGAGCCAAGAGACCCAGTACTTC
CASSLDRSQETQYF
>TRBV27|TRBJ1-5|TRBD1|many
TGTGCCAGCAGCCTGACAGGGCAGAATCAGCCCCAGCATTTT
CASSLTGQNQPQHF
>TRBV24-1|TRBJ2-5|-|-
TGTGCCACCAGTGGTTCGGGGACCCAGTACTTC
CATSGSGTQYF
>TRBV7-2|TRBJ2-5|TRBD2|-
TGTGCCAGCAGCTTATCTAGCGGGAGACGAGAGACCCAGTACTTC
CASSLSSGRRETQYF
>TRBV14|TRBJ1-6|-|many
TGTGCCAGCAGCGGCTTCTCCTATAATTCACCCCTCCACTTT
CASSGFSYNSPLHF
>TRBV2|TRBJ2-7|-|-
TGTGCCAGCAGTGAACCAGGGATTGGGAGCTACGAGCAGTACTTC
CASSEPGIGSYEQYF
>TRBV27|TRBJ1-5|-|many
TGTGCCAGCAGTCCAGGACAGCTCAATCAGCCCCAGCATTTT
CASSPGQLNQPQHF
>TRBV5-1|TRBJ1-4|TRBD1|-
TGCGCCAGCAGCTCGTCGGGACAGGGGGCCATTGAAAAACTGTTTTTT
CASSSSGQGAIEKLFF
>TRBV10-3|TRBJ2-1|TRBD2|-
TGTGCCATCAGTGACGGTCTAGCGGACGGGAATGAGCAGTTCTTC
CAISDGLADGNEQFF
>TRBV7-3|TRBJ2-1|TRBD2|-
TGTGCCAGCAGCCGACACCCCGGGACTAGTAATGAGCAGTTCTTC
CASSRHPGTSNEQFF
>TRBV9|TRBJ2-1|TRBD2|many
TGTGCCAGCAGCAATCCCCCTAGCGGTGGCAATGAGCAGTTCTTC
CASSNPPSGGNEQFF
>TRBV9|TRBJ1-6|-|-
TGTGCCAGCAGCGTAGGGGGTAGCGGGGATTTACCCCTCCACTTT
CASSVGGSGDLPLHF
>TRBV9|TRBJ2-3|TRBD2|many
TGTGCCAGCAGCGTCAGCTCGGGGACTAGCGGCACAGATACGCAGTATTTT
CASSVSSGTSGTDTQYF
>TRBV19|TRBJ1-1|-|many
TGTGCCAGTAGTACCCCCTACAAGAACACTGAAGCTTTCTTT
CASSTPYKNTEAFF
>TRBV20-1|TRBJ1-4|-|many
TGCAGTGCTAGAGAAACAGGACCCTCGAGTGGAAAACTGTTTTTT
CSARETGPSSGKLFF
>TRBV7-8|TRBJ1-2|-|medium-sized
TGTGCCAGCAGCTTAGCCAGAGATGGCTACACCTTC
CASSLARDGYTF
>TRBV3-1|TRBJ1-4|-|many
TGTGCCAGCAGCCAAGATCTGCGATCCAGCGAAAAACTGTTTTTT
CASSQDLRSSEKLFF
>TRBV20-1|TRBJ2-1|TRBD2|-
TGCAGTGCACCCGGGGGGGCCGACGATGAGCAGTTCTTC
CSAPGGADDEQFF
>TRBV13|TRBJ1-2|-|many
TGTGCCAGCAGCCTCCACAGGGTAAACTATGGCTACACCTTC
CASSLHRVNYGYTF
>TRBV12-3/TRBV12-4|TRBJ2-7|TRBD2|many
TGTGCCAGCAGCACTCTAGCGGGAGGGCGCTACGAGCAGTACTTC
CASSTLAGGRYEQYF
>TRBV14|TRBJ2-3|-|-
TGTGCCAGCAGCCAAGTAACGGGGGCAACTAGCACAGATACGCAGTATTTT
CASSQVTGATSTDTQYF
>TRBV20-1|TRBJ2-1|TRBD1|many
TGCAGTGCTAAAGGTGTGGGGACAGGGCAGTTCTTC
CSAKGVGTGQFF
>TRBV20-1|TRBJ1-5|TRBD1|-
TGCAGTGCTGTAGCGGGACAGGGTTCCTTCATTTATCAGCCCCAGCATTTT
CSAVAGQGSFIYQPQHF
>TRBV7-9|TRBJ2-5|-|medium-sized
TGTGCCAGCAGCCCTGTTGAGCGTCAAGAGACCCAGTACTTC
CASSPVERQETQYF
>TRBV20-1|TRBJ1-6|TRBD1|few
TGCAGTGCTCCATCGGGCAGGGGGCAGACCCTCCACTTT
CSAPSGRGQTLHF
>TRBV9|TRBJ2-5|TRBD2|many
TGTGCCAGCAGCGGCCGACTAGCGGAGACCCAAGAGACCCAGTACTTC
CASSGRLAETQETQYF
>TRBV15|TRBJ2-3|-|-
TGTGCCACCAGCAGAGAGGGGCGGAGCACAGATACGCAGTATTTT
CATSREGRSTDTQYF
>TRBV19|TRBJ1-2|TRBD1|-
TGTGCCAGGGGACAGGGCACCGAGAGCGCACGATATGGCTACACCTTC
CARGQGTESARYGYTF
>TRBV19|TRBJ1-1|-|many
TGTGCCAGTAGTATTAATGGACAGCACACTGAAGCTTTCTTT
CASSINGQHTEAFF
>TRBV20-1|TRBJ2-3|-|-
TGCAGTGCTAGAGATTGGCAGGATACGCAGTATTTT
CSARDWQDTQYF